This entry is about one T cell receptor beta chain. This clonotype occurred a few times. Its target antigen remains unknown. Base qualities are not recorded, but no much larger clone differs from it by a single base. The germline V gene sets CDR1 to SQVTM and CDR2 to ANQGSEA. From the cysteine through the phenylalanine, the CDR3 covers 15 amino acids. Only CDR3 DNA is held: 45 bases, read in frame from base 1. At the junction V is shortened by 4 bases and J by 7 bases, with 19 bases in between. The library was produced with multiplex PCR. Sequencing used an Illumina HiSeq 4000. iRepertoire HTBI primers and Arm-PCR amplification of CDR3 regions were used to construct TCR beta libraries. Before sequencing, the PCR products underwent gel purification. The original pipeline was this. Gene usage analysis of CDR3 amino acid clonotypes relied on the approximately 60 TRBV and 14 TRBJ segments identified across samples. COPE and FqMerger were used to merge the filtered high-quality paired reads into contigs. BLAST was used to align contigs to the IMGT TRBV, TRBD and TRBJ reference genes, and CDR3 was defined following IMGT. Clonotypes above 0.1% frequency were classified as highly expanded clones. Shannon entropy was used to measure repertoire diversity, and the Gini coefficient was used to measure V-J evenness. A clonotype was considered public if more than one individual shared it. TCRdb reprocessing: public reads trimmed at Q25 with fastp, clones called with MiXCR, in-frame beta chains kept. A single entry per CDR3 protein holds the most common genes and DNA from its merged rows. The V and J calls come from TCRdb's annotation, not from the publication. Here the sample has around 250,000 distinct CDR3 sequences; approximately 18% occur a single time. Jointly, the top ten make up about 14% of the sample.

The intended sense of this specimen's time point label: newly diagnosed GD, antithyroid drugs for less than 3 months. For both TCR sequencing and RNA sequencing, RNA was extracted from PBMCs using TRIzol. The diagnosis of Graves' disease was made according to American Thyroid Association guidelines. Patients for the study were recruited at an endocrinology department in Xi'an, China. From each patient, around 9.3 milliliters of peripheral blood was collected into an EDTA anticoagulant tube. PBMCs were isolated by Ficoll Paque Plus density gradient separation without further T cell sorting. An Agilent 2100 Bioanalyzer and agarose gel were used to check RNA quality, while a NanoDrop 2000 measured RNA concentration. The sample comes from a study of regulatory T cells in long-lasting Graves disease (dated by TCRdb to the early 2020s). About the study as a whole: Newly diagnosed Graves' disease patients had taken antithyroid drugs for less than 3 months. Peripheral blood TCR sequencing and RNA sequencing compared persistent Graves' disease patients with newly diagnosed Graves' disease patients. The study took place in China and was registered as a clinical trial. A total of approximately 35 samples were covered by TCR sequencing, comprising approximately 13 persistent and around 20 newly diagnosed Graves' disease patients.

The paper's findings and limits, for the study overall: Preferential use of TRBV28, TRBJ1-2 and TRBJ2-5 was observed in persistent disease, whereas TRBV20-1 and TRBJ2-1 were favored in newly diagnosed disease. Sequencing and analysis were limited to the TCR beta chain. Compared with newly diagnosed patients, patients with persistent Graves' disease had lower TCR Shannon entropy and fewer highly expanded clones, which suggests clonal expansion. The study examined only peripheral blood because the primary lesion, thyroid tissue, could not be accessed. A larger number of public clonotypes was shared among persistent patients (approximately 2,600) than among newly diagnosed patients (around 970). The small sample size was acknowledged by the authors as a limitation that may reduce accuracy.

Separately, the same data were catalogued under a study of T cells in Graves' hyperthyroidism and ophthalmopathy. The second paper states: Graves' hyperthyroidism was defined as stable when no progression to ophthalmopathy occurred over 18 months of follow-up. The hyperthyroidism patients were between 18 and 65 years old and newly diagnosed, with a disease duration of less than 2 months. Any patient with an uncontrolled infection, another autoimmune disease, pregnancy or lactation was excluded. Diagnoses were established on the basis of clinical symptoms, serum thyroxine and TRAb, thyroid ultrasound, and orbital computed tomography. The TCR CDR3 was subjected to a first round of RT-PCR using the HTBI primer set and the Qiagen OneStep RT-PCR kit. Most expanded thyroid clonotypes (frequency above 0.001) were also detected in blood, a finding suggesting that blood repertoires may reflect thyroid immune responses. Ophthalmopathy was separated from stable hyperthyroidism by a 13 V-J signature model, with around 90% sensitivity and about 81% specificity obtained in cross-validation and 80%/75% obtained in testing. In validation, the model predicted progression to ophthalmopathy with approximately 69% sensitivity and 72% to 85% specificity, a median of around 6.6 months before onset. To identify distinguishing TCR V-J signatures, a discovery cohort of 100 patients was used, comprising 43 with Graves' ophthalmopathy and 57 with stable Graves' hyperthyroidism. Prospective prediction of ophthalmopathy was tested in an independent validation cohort consisting of 18 to 20 hyperthyroidism patients and approximately 16 patients who later progressed to ophthalmopathy. The 95 to 100 discovery patients were randomly divided into training and test sets at a 7:3 ratio. The study also compared thyroid tissue and blood T-cell repertoires from about six Graves' hyperthyroidism patients. Following sampling, methimazole starting at 30 mg daily was given to hyperthyroidism patients, and high-dose intravenous methylprednisolone was given to ophthalmopathy patients. A second multiplex PCR round built the libraries, followed by size selection and purification. Libraries were sequenced paired-end with 100 bp reads on an Illumina HiSeq2000. SOAPnuke was used to process the raw data, throwing out any read that contained adapters or uncalled bases, had a mean Phred below 15, or lacked an exact constant-primer or identifier match. High-quality paired reads were merged with COPE v1.2.5, and unique nucleotide sequences were defined as clonotypes. MiTCR v1.1 was used to align the clonotypes against IMGT TRBV, TRBD and TRBJ reference segments. Only V-J combinations with frequency above 0.0001, covering 99% to 99.2% of repertoires, were analysed. The TCS score was defined as F50 (clonal expansion) divided by E x V (chaos), with BLOSUM62-based TCRdist calculated between CDR3 peptides within each V-J. Welch's t-statistics and random forest reduced roughly 540 V-J features to 13, which were used in a naive Bayes classifier (R e1071). Sample size was not statistically predetermined, and investigators were not blinded to group allocation. The paper describes TCR Vbeta CDR3 sequencing of 130 to 150 peripheral blood samples, made up of 43 ophthalmopathy patients, some 76 hyperthyroidism patients and 17 progressor patients.

The receptor chain draws on TRBV29-1 and TRBJ2-2; the D region possibly corresponds to TRBD1 (6 bases align). The sample consisted of peripheral blood mononuclear cells (PBMCs), taken at new diagnosis, from a patient treated with antithyroid drugs. This receptor was taken from a woman aged 25 to 39 with Graves disease. Donor details come from another sample of the same person, matched by shared clones. The DNA reads as follows: TGCAGCGTTGCCGGACCGACAGGTTTCGGCGGGGAGCTGTTTTTT. Its translation is CSVAGPTGFGGELFF.